Presented here are 27 T cell receptor beta chains from one specimen sequenced in a study of identical twins. MiXCR was run by TCRdb on the 5' RACE reads, yielding one entry per CDR3 protein. This table holds some 900,000 distinct CDR3 sequences, around an eighth found once. This same sample was also part of a study on yellow fever vaccine responses in identical twins.

The sequencing input was PBMCs. Receptors were obtained from a young woman in good health.

At least ten counts were recorded for this clonotype. The V call is TRBV7-9, the J call TRBJ2-7, with D perhaps TRBD2 (5 bases). Trimming pared 1 base from V and 3 bases from J, leaving 10 bases between. The V gene's germline CDR1 is SEHNR and CDR2 FQNEAQ (reference sequence). There are 14 residues in the CDR3. The CDR3 coding sequence is TGTGCCAGCAGCTTAGAAGAGCGGTACTACGAGCAGTACTTC. This sequence encodes CASSLEERYYEQYF.

This clonotype was observed a few times. The chain recombines TRBV20-1 with TRBJ2-2, with no clear D. The CDR3 spans 12 residues. CDR1 is DFQATT, CDR2 SNEGSKA, per germline (reference sequence). Between the trimmed V and J ends, which lost 0 bases and 8 bases, there was a span of 7 bases. Here the CDR3 reads CSARDPLGELFF. DNA for the CDR3: TGCAGTGCTAGAGATCCCCTAGGGGAGCTGTTTTTT.

This clonotype was found a few times. A junction end diverges from the germline sequence, so it may reflect a read error. The chain is built from TRBV20-1 and TRBJ1-1, with D perhaps TRBD1 (5 bases). The CDR3 extends over 12 amino acids. The germline gives CDR1 DFQATT, CDR2 SNEGSKA (reference sequence). CDR3 sequence reads: CSAREPGPSGVF. The CDR3, as DNA: TGCAGTGCTAGAGAGCCGGGACCGTCCGGGGTCTTT.

This chain uses TRBV5-6 with TRBJ2-3; perhaps TRBD1 as D (5 bases). Between the trimmed V and J ends, which lost 7 bases and 4 bases, there was a span of 25 bases. CDR1 is SGHDT, CDR2 YYEEEE, per germline. CDR3 length: 17 residues. CDR3 DNA sequence: TGTGCCAGCGGCCTCTTGAGATTAACAGGCGGAGCAGATACGCAGTATTTT. Protein product: CASGLLRLTGGADTQYF.

The sample holds a few counts of this clonotype. This sequence joins TRBV29-1 and TRBJ1-1; D is unclear. CDR3 length equals 12 residues. Germline lookup yields CDR1 SQVTM and CDR2 ANQGSEA. With 4 bases removed from V and 0 bases from J, the gap between germline ends came to 6 bases. CDR3 coding DNA: TGCAGCGTTGTCGGGATGAACACTGAAGCTTTCTTT. It is translated as CSVVGMNTEAFF.

The chain recombines TRBV27 with TRBJ2-5, with 13 positions matching TRBD2. This CDR3 is 16 amino acids long. CDR1 and CDR2 from the germline V gene are MNHEY and SMNVEV (reference sequence). The J segment lost 3 bases and the V segment lost 7 bases, leaving 8 bases of the junction unmatched. The chain's CDR3 is CASNPPGLAGKETQYF. For the CDR3, the DNA is TGTGCCAGCAATCCACCGGGACTAGCGGGGAAAGAGACCCAGTACTTC.

This rearrangement joins TRBV5-1 to TRBJ1-2; D is perhaps TRBD1 (5 bases). V shed 0 bases and J shed 3 bases, with 15 bases lying between them. The CDR3 length is 16 residues. CDR1 is SGHRS, CDR2 YFSETQ, per germline. CDR3 nucleotide sequence: TGCGCCAGCAGCTTGGTTCCGGGACCAAATGACTATGGCTACACCTTC. Translating it yields CASSLVPGPNDYGYTF.

This clonotype has just a few counts. This chain connects TRBV12-3 or TRBV12-4 to TRBJ2-4; 8 bases align to TRBD2. This CDR3 is built from 15 residues. J was trimmed by 1 base and V by 6 bases; bases with no gene match: 5. CDR3 nucleotide sequence: TGTGCCAGCAGCCCGGGAGGGATGGCCAAAAACATTCAGTACTTC. Translation gives CASSPGGMAKNIQYF.

This clonotype was detected many times. CDR3 bases: TGCGCCAGCAGCTTGGTCGGGGAGGGAATAGATACGCAGTATTTT. Its protein product is CASSLVGEGIDTQYF. This sequence joins TRBV5-1 and TRBJ2-3; 7 nucleotides agree with TRBD2. Losses at the gene ends were 0 bases for V and 5 bases for J; bases not matched to a gene: 6. Germline V gene data show CDR1 as SGHRS and CDR2 as YFSETQ. The CDR3 consists of 15 residues.

The genes are TRBV5-1 and TRBJ1-5, with 8 positions matching TRBD1. CDR1 and CDR2 (germline): SGHRS, YFSETQ. This CDR3 has 14 residues. Losses at the gene ends were 2 bases for V and 5 bases for J; bases not matched to a gene: 3. CDR3 region: CASSFTGGDQPQHF. The CDR3 coding sequence is TGCGCCAGCAGCTTCACAGGGGGGGATCAGCCCCAGCATTTT.

This clonotype was seen a few times. J is TRBJ1-2 and V is TRBV20-1, with 7 bases matching TRBD1. The length of the CDR3 is 11 residues. The germline CDR1 and CDR2 sequences are DFQATT and SNEGSKA (reference sequence). Trimming cost V 8 bases and J 2 bases; bases outside gene matches: 2. The CDR3 sequence: CSPDRNYGYTF. CDR3 nucleotides: TGCAGTCCGGACAGGAACTATGGCTACACCTTC.

V and J are TRBV7-9 and TRBJ1-1; a weak D match, TRBD1 (6 bases). Germline V gives CDR1 SEHNR, CDR2 FQNEAQ (reference sequence). The V and J ends lost 2 bases and 6 bases respectively, with 13 bases between them. This CDR3 spans 14 amino acids. The CDR3 sequence: CASSLRQEGSEAFF. CDR3 DNA sequence: TGTGCCAGCAGCTTAAGACAGGAGGGATCTGAAGCTTTCTTT.

The chain has TRBV27 and TRBJ1-6, with D tentatively TRBD1 (6 bases). Germline loops: CDR1 MNHEY, CDR2 SMNVEV (reference sequence). The CDR3 is made up of 16 amino acids. Trimming removed 3 bases from V and 7 bases from J, with 16 bases in between. The DNA of the CDR3 is TGTGCCAGCAGTTTGAGGGACATCGACAGAAATTCACCCCTCCACTTT. Its translation: CASSLRDIDRNSPLHF.

The chain carries TRBV27 and TRBJ2-5, with D maybe TRBD1 (6 bases). The germline CDR1 and CDR2 sequences are MNHEY and SMNVEV (reference sequence). The germline V and J ends were trimmed by 6 bases and 5 bases, with 19 bases remaining between them. The CDR3 extends over 15 amino acids. The CDR3 coding sequence is TGTGCCAGCAGCTACCTCTGGGGGCCGGGGGAGACCCAGTACTTC. As protein: CASSYLWGPGETQYF.

This clonotype occurred a few times. The chain joins TRBV20-1 to TRBJ2-2; D is unresolved. CDR1 and CDR2 from the germline V gene are DFQATT and SNEGSKA (reference sequence). The CDR3 extends over 12 amino acids. V was cut by 3 bases and J by 3 bases, with 5 bases left in between. The CDR3 region has the DNA TGCAGTGCTAGTTTCCACACCGGGGAGCTGTTTTTT. Protein: CSASFHTGELFF.

The chain recombines TRBV20-1 with TRBJ2-1; 8 nucleotides agree with TRBD2. The CDR3 extends over 15 amino acids. V shed 6 bases and J 4 bases; nucleotides not matched to a gene: 11. Germline CDR1 reads DFQATT; CDR2 reads SNEGSKA (reference sequence). DNA of the CDR3: TGCAGTGCAAAGTTCAGCGGGGGCCGATACAATGAGCAGTTCTTC. As protein: CSAKFSGGRYNEQFF.

This chain joins TRBV5-1 and TRBJ2-5, with TRBD2 identical over 7 bases. CDR1 SGHRS and CDR2 YFSETQ come from the germline V gene. This CDR3 comprises 15 residues. V trimming: 4 bases; J trimming: 5 bases; junction bases outside the gene matches: 11. The CDR3 nucleotides read TGCGCCAGCAGCCAGGAGGGGACTACGTGGGAGACCCAGTACTTC. Its translation: CASSQEGTTWETQYF.

This clonotype has only a few counts. V is TRBV12-3 or TRBV12-4 and J is TRBJ2-2; D remains ambiguous. The CDR3 length is 15 residues. V gave up 5 bases and J gave up 6 bases, with 16 bases separating them. The CDR3 sequence is CASSTRVPRAGELFF. The CDR3 nucleotides read TGTGCCAGCAGTACCCGGGTCCCCCGGGCCGGGGAGCTGTTTTTT.

This clonotype was counted a few times. The chain uses TRBV3-1 and TRBJ2-7, with no clear D. V was pared by 3 bases and J by 3 bases, with 9 bases between. CDR1 is LGHDT and CDR2 is YNNKEL in the germline V gene (reference sequence). This CDR3 is 13 amino acids long. The CDR3 here is CASSHGLGYEQYF. In DNA, the CDR3 is TGTGCCAGCAGCCACGGTTTAGGCTACGAGCAGTACTTC.

The V and J genes are TRBV3-1 and TRBJ2-7, with D possibly TRBD2 on 6 matching bases. The CDR3 is made up of 15 amino acids. Trimming left V 1 base short and J 0 bases short, with 10 bases between. Germline CDR1 is LGHDT and CDR2 is YNNKEL (reference sequence). The CDR3 DNA reads TGTGCCAGCAGCCAAGGGACTACCATCTCCTACGAGCAGTACTTC. Amino acid sequence: CASSQGTTISYEQYF.

The CDR3 is CASRLLAGVSDTQYF. DNA of the CDR3: TGTGCCAGCAGGCTACTAGCGGGAGTATCAGATACGCAGTATTTT. The chain recombines TRBV12-3 or TRBV12-4 with TRBJ2-3; 11 bases line up with TRBD2. This CDR3 has 15 amino acids. V trimming: 6 bases; J trimming: 4 bases; junction bases outside the gene matches: 6.

This clonotype was counted between two and nine times. This chain's CDR3 is CASSYGAGGGSKFF. CDR3 DNA sequence: TGTGCCAGCAGTTACGGGGCAGGGGGCGGGAGTAAGTTTTTT. This sequence joins TRBV6-5 and TRBJ1-4, with 8 bases aligning to TRBD1. The CDR3 runs 14 residues. Germline loops: CDR1 MNHEY, CDR2 SVGAGI. The V segment lost 2 bases and the J segment 16 bases; nucleotides outside the gene matches: 12.

The rearrangement links TRBV7-9 to TRBJ2-5, with 12 bases aligning to TRBD1. The CDR3 totals 15 residues. The germline V gene has CDR1 SEHNR and CDR2 FQNEAQ (reference sequence). After removal of 8 bases from V and 5 bases from J, the junction contained 9 bases not matched to a gene. The DNA of the CDR3 is TGTGCCAGCTCCGGGGACAGGGGGCGACGGGAGACCCAGTACTTC. Translating gives CASSGDRGRRETQYF.

This clonotype was detected only a few times. The CDR3 protein is CASSLTGQVMNTEAFF. CDR3 sequence (DNA): TGTGCCAGCAGTTTAACGGGACAGGTCATGAACACTGAAGCTTTCTTT. The chain carries TRBV28 and TRBJ1-1; 8 bases align to TRBD1. The germline CDR1 and CDR2 sequences are MDHEN and SYDVKM. J was trimmed by 0 bases and V by 2 bases; bases with no gene match: 5. This CDR3 is built from 16 residues.

The count of this clonotype is one. The rearrangement joins TRBV14 to TRBJ1-2; D remains ambiguous. The germline V and J ends were trimmed by 1 base and 4 bases, with 19 bases remaining between them. This CDR3 spans 17 amino acids. Germline V lookup: CDR1 SGHDN, CDR2 FVKESK. The CDR3 loop reads CASSQGVYRGPGYGYTF. The CDR3 nucleotides read TGTGCCAGCAGCCAAGGGGTATACAGAGGGCCTGGCTATGGCTACACCTTC.

The chain couples TRBV6-1 to TRBJ2-7; D call uncertain. CDR1 and CDR2 from the germline V gene are MNHNS and SASEGT. This CDR3 has 12 residues. V lost 3 bases to trimming and J lost 6 bases, with 9 bases between them. Here the CDR3 reads CASSDNGGEQYF. Here the CDR3 DNA reads TGTGCCAGCAGTGACAACGGTGGCGAGCAGTACTTC.

The J gene is TRBJ2-3, the V gene TRBV9; D remains ambiguous. This CDR3 comprises 15 residues. Trimming took 0 bases from V and 4 from J, leaving 12 bases between them. Germline CDR1 is SGDLS and CDR2 is YYNGEE. Here the CDR3 reads CASSVALVWADTQYF. Here the CDR3 DNA reads TGTGCCAGCAGCGTAGCTCTAGTTTGGGCAGATACGCAGTATTTT. The variable domain in full, completed from reference TRBV9 and TRBJ2-3, reads DSGVTQTPKHLITATGQRVTLRCSPRSGDLSVYWYQQSLDQGLQFLIQYYNGEERAKGNILERFSAQQFPDLHSELNLSSLELGDSALYFCASSVALVWADTQYFGPGTRLTVL.